These T cell receptor beta chains were read from a single sample in a study of blood T cell repertoires in COVID-19. Sequenced by immunoSEQ multiplex PCR; TCRdb stores in-frame clones only, minus some. The table includes 80,000 to 95,000 clones, more than 60% detected once. Sample: peripheral blood. All receptors derive from a woman at least 80 years old with active or convalescent COVID-19. Each CDR3 is given with its conserved first and last residue. The D gene is left open where the match is weak. Rows may omit the clone size; those that give it use once, few, many or a size class.

NA	TRBV3-1/TRBV3-2	TRBJ2-7	many	CASSPLYEQYF	TGTGCCAGCAGCCCCCTCTACGAGCAGTACTTC
NA	TRBV24-1	TRBJ2-7	few	CATSDPTRGTYEQYF	TGTGCCACCAGTGACCCGACTAGGGGTACATACGAGCAGTACTTC
NA	TRBV6-5	TRBJ2-7	NA	CASSIAGLGDEQYF	TGTGCCAGCAGTATCGCGGGGCTCGGGGACGAGCAGTACTTC
TRBD2	TRBV2	TRBJ2-1	NA	CASSPSGGAYNEQFF	TGTGCCAGCAGCCCTAGCGGGGGGGCTTACAATGAGCAGTTCTTC
NA	TRBV9	TRBJ2-3	NA	CASSVGDTQYF	TGTGCCAGCAGCGTTGGCGATACGCAGTATTTT
NA	TRBV19	TRBJ2-1	NA	CASRGTPGYNEQFF	TGTGCCAGTCGAGGGACTCCGGGGTACAATGAGCAGTTCTTC
NA	TRBV24-1	TRBJ1-4	NA	CATSDFLAPRGRGVNEKLFF	TGTGCCACCAGTGATTTCCTCGCACCCAGGGGCCGAGGGGTTAATGAAAAACTGTTTTTT
NA	TRBV7-9	TRBJ1-6	once	CASSAKPGASSYNSPLHF	TGTGCCAGCAGCGCCAAGCCAGGGGCTAGCTCCTATAATTCACCCCTCCACTTT
NA	TRBV27	TRBJ2-7	NA	CASSPDSQGAEQYF	TGTGCCAGCAGCCCGGACTCACAGGGTGCTGAGCAGTACTTC
NA	TRBV6-1	TRBJ1-6	NA	CASSEVNNSPLHF	TGTGCCAGCAGTGAAGTCAATAATTCACCCCTCCACTTT
TRBD1	TRBV6-2/TRBV6-3	TRBJ1-6	few	CASSYPRLGQGRNSPLHF	TGTGCCAGCAGTTACCCGCGCCTCGGACAGGGGCGGAATTCACCCCTCCACTTT
TRBD1	TRBV28	TRBJ2-7	NA	CASSRRTGRYEQYF	TGTGCCAGCAGCCGGAGGACAGGGAGGTACGAGCAGTACTTC
NA	TRBV5-1	TRBJ1-1	NA	CASSSAGPSTEAFF	TGCGCCAGCAGCTCGGCGGGTCCGAGCACTGAAGCTTTCTTT
NA	TRBV6-2/TRBV6-3	TRBJ1-1	few	CASSYPPERDEAFF	TGTGCCAGCAGTTATCCCCCCGAGCGGGATGAAGCTTTCTTT
NA	TRBV7-9	TRBJ1-1	once	CASSFGRWVRGTNTEAFF	TGTGCCAGCAGCTTTGGCCGGTGGGTCCGGGGTACGAACACTGAAGCTTTCTTT
NA	TRBV6-5	TRBJ2-3	NA	CAGGTVGSSTQYF	TGTGCCGGTGGTACGGTTGGTTCTTCTACGCAGTATTTT
NA	TRBV19	TRBJ1-6	NA	CATKGFTGGSPLHF	TGTGCCACCAAGGGCTTTACGGGGGGCTCACCCCTCCACTTT
TRBD1	TRBV5-4	TRBJ1-6	NA	CASSFGRDRGNSPLHF	TGTGCCAGCAGCTTCGGTCGGGACAGGGGGAATTCACCCCTCCACTTT
TRBD1	TRBV25-1	TRBJ2-2	NA	CASRQGANGELFF	TGTGCCAGCAGACAGGGGGCGAACGGGGAGCTGTTTTTT
NA	TRBV5-1	TRBJ2-7	NA	CASSFQGSYEQYF	TGCGCCAGCAGCTTTCAGGGTTCCTACGAGCAGTACTTC
NA	TRBV5-8	TRBJ1-5	NA	CASSLGQGIQPQHF	TGTGCCAGCAGCTTGGGGCAGGGGATTCAGCCCCAGCATTTT
TRBD1	TRBV19	TRBJ2-2	few	CASSGTGIPNTGELFF	TGTGCCAGTAGTGGGACAGGGATCCCGAACACCGGGGAGCTGTTTTTT
TRBD1	TRBV14	TRBJ1-2	NA	CASSQVAGGFYGYTF	TGTGCCAGCAGCCAAGTAGCAGGGGGATTCTATGGCTACACCTTC
TRBD2	TRBV6-6	TRBJ2-3	once	CASSSASGGAGSTQYF	TGTGCCAGCAGCAGCGCTAGCGGGGGGGCCGGGAGTACGCAGTATTTT
NA	TRBV30	TRBJ1-2	NA	CAWKQYYGYTF	TGTGCCTGGAAACAGTACTATGGCTACACCTTC
NA	TRBV19	TRBJ1-2	NA	CASSMGGYGYTF	TGTGCCAGTAGTATGGGGGGCTATGGCTACACCTTC
TRBD1	TRBV18	TRBJ1-1	many	CASSGTGKMNTEAFF	TGTGCCAGCTCCGGGACAGGGAAAATGAACACTGAAGCTTTCTTT
NA	TRBV4-3	TRBJ1-2	NA	CASSQDYGDYGYTF	TGCGCCAGCAGCCAAGATTACGGGGACTATGGCTACACCTTC
NA	TRBV6-1	TRBJ1-2	NA	CASSEREDIPYGYTF	TGTGCCAGCAGTGAACGGGAGGACATCCCATATGGCTACACCTTC
TRBD2	TRBV9	TRBJ2-1	NA	CASSVASGGYNEQFF	TGTGCCAGCAGCGTAGCTAGCGGGGGGTACAATGAGCAGTTCTTC
TRBD1	TRBV18	TRBJ2-7	NA	CASSDTGAYSYEQYF	TGTGCCAGCTCAGATACAGGGGCCTACTCCTACGAGCAGTACTTC
NA	TRBV21-1	TRBJ1-3	NA	CASSRSPQVALFTSGNTIYF	TGTGCCAGCAGCAGATCTCCGCAGGTTGCCCTCTTCACCTCTGGAAACACCATATATTTT
TRBD2	TRBV7-2	TRBJ2-1	once	CASSLLSVSGGANNEQFF	TGTGCCAGCAGCTTACTCTCAGTGTCCGGGGGGGCCAACAATGAGCAGTTCTTC
TRBD1	TRBV7-6	TRBJ2-2	NA	CASSSTGGNTGELFF	TGTGCCAGCAGCTCGACAGGGGGAAACACCGGGGAGCTGTTTTTT
TRBD1	TRBV3-1/TRBV3-2	TRBJ2-3	few	CASRPEGQGTDTQYF	TGTGCCAGCAGGCCAGAGGGACAGGGCACAGATACGCAGTATTTT
NA	TRBV10-1	TRBJ2-3	NA	CASSGRQGATDTQYF	TGCGCCAGCAGTGGTAGGCAAGGGGCCACAGATACGCAGTATTTT
NA	TRBV2	TRBJ1-2	few	CASIVRPGGLSYGYTF	TGTGCCAGCATTGTGAGGCCCGGGGGGCTATCTTATGGCTACACCTTC
TRBD2	TRBV18	TRBJ2-7	NA	CASSPGSGGLTYEQYF	TGTGCCAGCTCACCGGGTAGCGGGGGGCTTACCTACGAGCAGTACTTC
NA	TRBV5-1	TRBJ1-3	NA	CASSLRMRVGGASGNTIYF	TGCGCCAGCAGCTTGCGGATGAGGGTTGGAGGGGCCTCTGGAAACACCATATATTTT
TRBD2	TRBV5-4	TRBJ2-3	NA	CASAADNAGEWVAQYF	TGTGCCAGCGCTGCTGACAACGCGGGAGAATGGGTGGCGCAGTATTTT
NA	TRBV11-2	TRBJ1-2	NA	CASSLDGQAIYGYTF	TGTGCCAGCAGCTTAGATGGACAAGCCATCTATGGCTACACCTTC
NA	TRBV5-1	TRBJ1-3	NA	CASSLGGVPGNTIYF	TGCGCCAGCAGCTTGGGCGGGGTACCTGGAAACACCATATATTTT
NA	TRBV5-6	TRBJ1-5	NA	CASSLGQYSNQPQHF	TGTGCCAGCAGCTTGGGGCAATATAGCAATCAGCCCCAGCATTTT
NA	TRBV24-1	TRBJ2-2	NA	CATSDPYTGELFF	TGTGCCACCAGTGATCCTTACACCGGGGAGCTGTTTTTT
TRBD1	TRBV7-2	TRBJ1-2	NA	CASSLGRGRDGYTF	TGTGCCAGCAGCTTGGGCAGGGGGCGGGATGGCTACACCTTC
TRBD1	TRBV30	TRBJ2-5	NA	CAWSADRGRLETQYF	TGTGCCTGGAGTGCGGACAGGGGGCGGCTAGAGACCCAGTACTTC